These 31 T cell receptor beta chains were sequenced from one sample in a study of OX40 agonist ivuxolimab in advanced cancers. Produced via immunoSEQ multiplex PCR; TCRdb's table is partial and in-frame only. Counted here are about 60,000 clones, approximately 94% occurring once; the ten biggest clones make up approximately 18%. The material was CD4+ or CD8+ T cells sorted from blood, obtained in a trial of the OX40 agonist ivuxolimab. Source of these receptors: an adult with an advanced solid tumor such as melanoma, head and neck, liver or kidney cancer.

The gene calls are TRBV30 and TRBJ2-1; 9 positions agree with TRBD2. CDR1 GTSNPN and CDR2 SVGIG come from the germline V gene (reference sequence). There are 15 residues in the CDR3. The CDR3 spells CAGGGREGLNNEQFF. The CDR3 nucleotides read TGTGCTGGCGGCGGGAGGGAAGGACTGAACAATGAGCAGTTCTTC.

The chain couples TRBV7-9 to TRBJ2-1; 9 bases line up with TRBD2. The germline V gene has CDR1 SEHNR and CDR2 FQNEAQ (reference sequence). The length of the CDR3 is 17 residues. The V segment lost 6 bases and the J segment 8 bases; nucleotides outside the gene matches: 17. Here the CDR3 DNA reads TGTGCCAGCAGGTTAAAAGCTAGCGGGAACGTCGGGGATGAGCAGTTCTTC. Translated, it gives CASRLKASGNVGDEQFF.

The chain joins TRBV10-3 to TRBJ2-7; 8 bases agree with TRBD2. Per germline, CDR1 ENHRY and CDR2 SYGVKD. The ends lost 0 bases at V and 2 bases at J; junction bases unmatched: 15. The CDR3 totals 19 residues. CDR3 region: CAISESTVRTGLVPYEQYF. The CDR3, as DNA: TGTGCCATCAGTGAGTCGACGGTTCGGACGGGACTAGTCCCCTACGAGCAGTACTTC.

CDR3: CASSLTGGINEQYF. In DNA, the CDR3 is TGTGCCAGCAGTTTGACAGGGGGGATCAACGAGCAGTACTTC. V and J are TRBV27 and TRBJ2-7; 9 positions match TRBD1. This CDR3 contains 14 residues. The V gene end was trimmed by 3 bases and the J gene end by 5 bases; junction bases not matched to a gene: 5. Germline values: CDR1 MNHEY, CDR2 SMNVEV (reference sequence).

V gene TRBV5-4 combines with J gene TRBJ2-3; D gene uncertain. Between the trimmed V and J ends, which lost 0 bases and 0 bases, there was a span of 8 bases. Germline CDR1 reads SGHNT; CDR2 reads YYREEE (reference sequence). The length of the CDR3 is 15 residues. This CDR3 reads CASSLETTSTDTQYF. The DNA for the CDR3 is TGTGCCAGCAGCTTGGAGACAACGAGCACAGATACGCAGTATTTT.

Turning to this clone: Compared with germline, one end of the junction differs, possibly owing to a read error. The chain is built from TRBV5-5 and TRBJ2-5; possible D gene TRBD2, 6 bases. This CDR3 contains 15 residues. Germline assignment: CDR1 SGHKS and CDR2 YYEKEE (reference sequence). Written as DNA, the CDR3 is TGTGCCAGCAGCTTGTCACGGGGGTCGAGAGAGGCCCAGTACTTC. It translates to CASSLSRGSREAQYF.

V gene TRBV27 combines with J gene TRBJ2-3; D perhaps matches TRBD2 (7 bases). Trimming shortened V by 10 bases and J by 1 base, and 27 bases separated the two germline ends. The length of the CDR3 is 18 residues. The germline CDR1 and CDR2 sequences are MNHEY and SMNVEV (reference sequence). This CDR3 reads CATYRIGGRGEGTDTQYF. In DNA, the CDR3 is TGTGCCACCTACCGGATCGGGGGGCGAGGTGAGGGCACAGATACGCAGTATTTT.

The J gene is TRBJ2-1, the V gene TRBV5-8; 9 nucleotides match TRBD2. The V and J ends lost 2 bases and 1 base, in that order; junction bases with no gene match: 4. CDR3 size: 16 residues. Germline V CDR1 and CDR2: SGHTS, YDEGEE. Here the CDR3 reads CASSFLAGESYNEQFF. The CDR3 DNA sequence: TGTGCCAGCAGCTTCTTAGCGGGAGAGTCCTACAATGAGCAGTTCTTC.

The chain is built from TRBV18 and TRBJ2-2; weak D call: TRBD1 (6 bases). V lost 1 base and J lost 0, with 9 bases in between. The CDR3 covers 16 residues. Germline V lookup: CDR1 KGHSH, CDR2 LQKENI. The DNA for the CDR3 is TGTGCCAGCTCACCACGAACAGGGACGAACACCGGGGAGCTGTTTTTT. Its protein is CASSPRTGTNTGELFF.

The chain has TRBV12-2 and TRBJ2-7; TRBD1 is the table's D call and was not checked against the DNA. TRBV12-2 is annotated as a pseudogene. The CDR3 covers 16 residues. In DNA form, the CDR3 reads TGTGCAAGTCGCTTAGTTCCGGGACAGGGGTCCTACGAGCAGTACTTC. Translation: CASRLVPGQGSYEQYF.

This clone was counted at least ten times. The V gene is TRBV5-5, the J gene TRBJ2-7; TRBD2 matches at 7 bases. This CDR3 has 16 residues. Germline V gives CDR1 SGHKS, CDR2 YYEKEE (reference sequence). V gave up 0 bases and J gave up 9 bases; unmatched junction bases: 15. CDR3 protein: CASSLDVGGSGFGQYF. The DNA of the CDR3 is TGTGCCAGCAGCTTGGATGTTGGCGGGAGCGGATTTGGGCAGTACTTC.

The CDR3 loop reads CASRAFEEQYEQYF. The CDR3, as DNA: TGTGCCAGCAGAGCCTTCGAGGAACAATACGAGCAGTACTTC. The chain recombines TRBV27 with TRBJ2-7; unclear D gene. Germline CDR1 reads MNHEY; CDR2 reads SMNVEV (reference sequence). The CDR3 is 14 amino acids. Deletions cut 6 bases from V and 4 bases from J, with 16 bases between.

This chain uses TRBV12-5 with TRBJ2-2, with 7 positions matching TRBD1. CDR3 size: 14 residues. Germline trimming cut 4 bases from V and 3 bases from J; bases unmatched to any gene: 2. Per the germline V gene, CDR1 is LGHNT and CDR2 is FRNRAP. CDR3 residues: CASGSGQYTGELFF. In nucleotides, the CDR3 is TGTGCTAGTGGTTCGGGACAGTACACCGGGGAGCTGTTTTTT.

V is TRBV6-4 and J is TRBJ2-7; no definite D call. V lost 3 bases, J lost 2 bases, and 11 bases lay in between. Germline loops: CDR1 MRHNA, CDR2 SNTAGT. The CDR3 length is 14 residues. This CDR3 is CASSEGPGPYEQYF. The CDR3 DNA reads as TGTGCCAGCAGTGAGGGTCCGGGCCCCTACGAGCAGTACTTC.

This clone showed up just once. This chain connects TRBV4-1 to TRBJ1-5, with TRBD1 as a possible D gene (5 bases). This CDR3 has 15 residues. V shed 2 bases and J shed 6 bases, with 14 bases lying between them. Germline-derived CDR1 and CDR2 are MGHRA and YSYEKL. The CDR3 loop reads CASSQWGPLPQPQHF. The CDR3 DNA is TGCGCCAGCAGCCAATGGGGCCCTCTTCCTCAGCCCCAGCATTTT.

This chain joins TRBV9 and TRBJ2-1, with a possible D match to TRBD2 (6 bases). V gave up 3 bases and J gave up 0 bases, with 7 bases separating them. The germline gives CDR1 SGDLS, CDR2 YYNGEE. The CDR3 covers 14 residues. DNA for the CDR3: TGTGCCAGCAGCGCGGGGGACTCCTACAATGAGCAGTTCTTC. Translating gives CASSAGDSYNEQFF.

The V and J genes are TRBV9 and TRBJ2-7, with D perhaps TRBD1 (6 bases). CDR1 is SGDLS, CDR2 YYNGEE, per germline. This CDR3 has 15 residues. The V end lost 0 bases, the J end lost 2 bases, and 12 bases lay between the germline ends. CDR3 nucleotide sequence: TGTGCCAGCAGCGTAGGGGCAGGGGCAACCTACGAGCAGTACTTC. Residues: CASSVGAGATYEQYF. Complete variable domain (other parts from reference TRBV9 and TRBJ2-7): DSGVTQTPKHLITATGQRVTLRCSPRSGDLSVYWYQQSLDQGLQFLIQYYNGEERAKGNILERFSAQQFPDLHSELNLSSLELGDSALYFCASSVGAGATYEQYFGPGTRLTVT.

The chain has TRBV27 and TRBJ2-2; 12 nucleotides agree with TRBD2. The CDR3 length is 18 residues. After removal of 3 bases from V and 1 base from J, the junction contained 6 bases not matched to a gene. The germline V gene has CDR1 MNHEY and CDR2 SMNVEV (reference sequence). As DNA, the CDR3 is TGTGCCAGCAGTTTGGCGACTAGCGGGAGTTTGAACACCGGGGAGCTGTTTTTT. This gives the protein CASSLATSGSLNTGELFF.

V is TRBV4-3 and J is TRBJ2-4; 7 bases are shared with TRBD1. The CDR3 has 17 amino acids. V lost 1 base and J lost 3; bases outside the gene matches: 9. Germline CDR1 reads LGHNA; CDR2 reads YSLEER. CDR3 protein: CASSQVTGPLIKNIQYF. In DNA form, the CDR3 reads TGCGCCAGCAGCCAAGTGACAGGGCCCCTGATCAAAAACATTCAGTACTTC.

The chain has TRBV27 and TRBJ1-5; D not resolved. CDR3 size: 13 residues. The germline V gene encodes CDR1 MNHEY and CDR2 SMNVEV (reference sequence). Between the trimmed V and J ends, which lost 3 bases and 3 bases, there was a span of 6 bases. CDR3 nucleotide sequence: TGTGCCAGCAGTTTCGGCTACAATCAGCCCCAGCATTTT. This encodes CASSFGYNQPQHF.

The CDR3 loop reads CASSLGQGDYNEQFF. The CDR3, as DNA: TGTGCCAGCAGCCTGGGACAGGGAGACTACAATGAGCAGTTCTTC. V and J are TRBV7-9 and TRBJ2-1, with TRBD1 identical over 9 bases. The V segment lost 5 bases and the J segment 3 bases; nucleotides outside the gene matches: 5. In germline, CDR1 is SEHNR, CDR2 FQNEAQ (reference sequence). There are 15 residues in the CDR3.

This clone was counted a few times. CDR3 protein: CASRDTTGTYNEQFF. In nucleotides, the CDR3 is TGTGCCAGCAGGGATACGACAGGGACATACAATGAGCAGTTCTTC. The chain recombines TRBV7-9 with TRBJ2-1; 7 bases are a match to TRBD1. CDR3 length: 15 amino acids. Germline CDR1 and CDR2: SEHNR and FQNEAQ (reference sequence). V shed 6 bases and J 4 bases; nucleotides not matched to a gene: 9.

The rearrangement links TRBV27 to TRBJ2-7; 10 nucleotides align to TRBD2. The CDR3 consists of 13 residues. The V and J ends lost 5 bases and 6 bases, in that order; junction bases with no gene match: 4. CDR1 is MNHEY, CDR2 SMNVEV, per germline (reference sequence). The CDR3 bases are TGTGCCAGCAGTGGGGGACTAGCGTCCGAGCAGTACTTC. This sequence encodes CASSGGLASEQYF.

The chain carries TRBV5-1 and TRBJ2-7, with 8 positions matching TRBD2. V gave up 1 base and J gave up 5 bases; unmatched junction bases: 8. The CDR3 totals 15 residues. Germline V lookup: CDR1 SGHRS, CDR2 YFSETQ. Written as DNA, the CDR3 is TGCGCCAGCAGCTTGACCAGCGGGAGTGGGAACGAGCAGTACTTC. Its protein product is CASSLTSGSGNEQYF.

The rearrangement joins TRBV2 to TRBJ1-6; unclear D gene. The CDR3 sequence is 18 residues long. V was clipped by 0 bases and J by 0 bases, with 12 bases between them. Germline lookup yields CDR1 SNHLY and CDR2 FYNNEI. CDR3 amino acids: CASSEAGVISSYNSPLHF. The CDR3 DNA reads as TGTGCCAGCAGTGAAGCGGGCGTAATAAGCTCCTATAATTCACCCCTCCACTTT.

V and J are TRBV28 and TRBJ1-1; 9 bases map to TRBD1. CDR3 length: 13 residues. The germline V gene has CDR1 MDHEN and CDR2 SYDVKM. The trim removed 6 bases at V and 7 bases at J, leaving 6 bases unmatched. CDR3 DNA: TGTGCCAGCAGGGTGACAGGGGGGAGTGAAGCTTTCTTT. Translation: CASRVTGGSEAFF.

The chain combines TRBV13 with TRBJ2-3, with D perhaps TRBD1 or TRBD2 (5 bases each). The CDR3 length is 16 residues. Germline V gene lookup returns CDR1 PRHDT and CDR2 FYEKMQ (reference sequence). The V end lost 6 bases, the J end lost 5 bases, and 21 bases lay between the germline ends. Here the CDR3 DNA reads TGTGCCAGCAGTAGGGGTATTGCCCCGAGGGGAGATACGCAGTATTTT. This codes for CASSRGIAPRGDTQYF.

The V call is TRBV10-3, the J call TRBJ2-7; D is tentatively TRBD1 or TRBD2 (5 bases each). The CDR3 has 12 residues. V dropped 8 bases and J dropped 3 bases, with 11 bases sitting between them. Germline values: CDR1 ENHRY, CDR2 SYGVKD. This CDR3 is CAIGGFNYEQYF. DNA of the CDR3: TGTGCCATCGGGGGTTTCAACTACGAGCAGTACTTC.

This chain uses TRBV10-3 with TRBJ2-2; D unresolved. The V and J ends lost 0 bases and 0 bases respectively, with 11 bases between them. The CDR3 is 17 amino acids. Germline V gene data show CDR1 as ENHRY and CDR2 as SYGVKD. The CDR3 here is CAISESTQRANTGELFF. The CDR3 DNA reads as TGTGCCATCAGTGAGTCGACCCAACGAGCGAACACCGGGGAGCTGTTTTTT.

CDR3 sequence reads: CASSLVPERYGYTF. Here the CDR3 DNA reads TGCGCCAGCAGCTTGGTCCCCGAGAGGTATGGCTACACCTTC. The J gene is TRBJ1-2, the V gene TRBV5-1; D is ambiguous. Deletions cut 0 bases from V and 5 bases from J, with 11 bases between. Germline CDR1 SGHRS, CDR2 YFSETQ. The CDR3 contains 14 residues.

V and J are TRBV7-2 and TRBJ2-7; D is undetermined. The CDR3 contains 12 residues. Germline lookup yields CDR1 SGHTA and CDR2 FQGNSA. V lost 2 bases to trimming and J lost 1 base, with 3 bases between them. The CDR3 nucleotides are TGTGCCAGCAGCTTACCTTCCTACGAGCAGTACTTC. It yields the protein CASSLPSYEQYF.